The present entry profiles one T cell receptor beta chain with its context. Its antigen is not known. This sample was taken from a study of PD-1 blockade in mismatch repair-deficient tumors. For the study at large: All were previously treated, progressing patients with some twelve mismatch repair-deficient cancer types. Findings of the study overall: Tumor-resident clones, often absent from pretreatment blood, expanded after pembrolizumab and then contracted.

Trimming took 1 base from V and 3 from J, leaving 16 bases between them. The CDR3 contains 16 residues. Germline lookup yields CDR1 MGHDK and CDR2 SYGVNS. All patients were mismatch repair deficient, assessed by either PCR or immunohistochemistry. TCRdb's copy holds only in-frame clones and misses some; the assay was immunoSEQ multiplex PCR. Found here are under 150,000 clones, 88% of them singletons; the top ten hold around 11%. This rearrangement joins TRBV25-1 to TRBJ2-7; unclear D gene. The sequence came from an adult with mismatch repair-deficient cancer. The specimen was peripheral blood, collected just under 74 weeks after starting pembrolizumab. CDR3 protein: CASSEFGLDASYEQYF. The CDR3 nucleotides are TGTGCCAGCAGTGAATTCGGGCTAGATGCCAGCTACGAGCAGTACTTC.